These 24 T cell receptor beta chains share one sample of origin, sequenced in a study of cytomegalovirus exposure and HLA in healthy donors. The PCR had 60 Vbeta and 13 Jbeta primers. Using immunoSEQ multiplex PCR, the repertoire was profiled, and TCRdb retains in-frame clones only, with some absent. The repertoire holds approximately 150,000 clones, with around three quarters as singletons. The sequenced sample consisted of PBMCs. These receptors originate from a woman aged 25 to 39 in good health and CMV-seronegative.

The chain couples TRBV5-4 to TRBJ2-3; 10 bases agree with TRBD2. CDR1 is SGHNT, CDR2 YYREEE, per germline (reference sequence). The CDR3 is made up of 16 amino acids. With V trimmed by 4 bases and J by 4 bases, 9 bases remained unmatched. The chain's CDR3 is CASSLLAGGSSDTQYF. DNA for the CDR3: TGTGCCAGCAGCCTTTTAGCGGGGGGAAGTTCAGATACGCAGTATTTT.

This rearrangement joins TRBV18 to TRBJ2-7; weak D call: TRBD1 (6 bases). The V gene's germline CDR1 is KGHSH and CDR2 LQKENI. V dropped 2 bases and J dropped 1 base, with 9 bases sitting between them. The CDR3 is 14 residues long. The CDR3 nucleotides read TGTGCCAGCTCACCAGCGACAGGTTCCTACGAGCAGTACTTC. As protein: CASSPATGSYEQYF.

The V and J genes are TRBV10-3 and TRBJ2-5, with a possible D match to TRBD2 (5 bases). V was pared by 11 bases and J by 3 bases, with 13 bases between. From germline, CDR1 is ENHRY and CDR2 SYGVKD. There are 12 residues in the CDR3. For the CDR3, the DNA is TGTGCCGCCTGGAGCGGAAAAGAGACCCAGTACTTC. Protein sequence: CAAWSGKETQYF.

This clone was seen once. The chain recombines TRBV6-5 with TRBJ1-4; 10 positions match TRBD1. The CDR3 runs 15 residues. Germline CDR1 and CDR2: MNHEY and SVGAGI. V shed 11 bases, J shed 5 bases, and the junction held 11 bases outside the gene matches. Here the CDR3 DNA reads TGTGCCTCGCGGGACAGGGGCAGAGGGAATGAAAAACTGTTTTTT. It yields the protein CASRDRGRGNEKLFF.

The chain links TRBV5-5 to TRBJ2-1; D is uncertain. This CDR3 has 13 residues. Germline V gene sequence: CDR1 SGHKS, CDR2 YYEKEE (reference sequence). Trimming shortened V by 2 bases and J by 9 bases, and 12 bases separated the two germline ends. CDR3 region: CASSFDWLFEQFF. The DNA of the CDR3 is TGTGCCAGCAGCTTCGACTGGCTATTTGAGCAGTTCTTC.

This clone occurred a few times. The gene calls are TRBV6-5 and TRBJ1-6; D gene uncertain. The CDR3 totals 13 residues. Trimming cost V 0 bases and J 9 bases, with 6 bases left between them. Germline assignment: CDR1 MNHEY and CDR2 SVGAGI. CDR3 nucleotide sequence: TGTGCCAGCAGTTACTCGGGGAGTTCACCCCTCCACTTT. This translates into CASSYSGSSPLHF.

The chain employs TRBV7-6 and TRBJ2-5, with unresolved D. The CDR3 spans 12 residues. Germline-derived CDR1 and CDR2 are SGHVS and FNYEAQ. Trimming shortened V by 6 bases and J by 1 base, and 6 bases separated the two germline ends. CDR3 sequence: CASSRPQETQYF. The CDR3 DNA is TGTGCCAGCAGTCGTCCCCAAGAGACCCAGTACTTC.

V usage is TRBV7-2 and J usage is TRBJ1-1, with D uncertain. CDR3 size: 15 residues. Germline V CDR1 and CDR2: SGHTA, FQGNSA. The V end lost 1 base, the J end lost 1 base, and 10 bases lay between the germline ends. CDR3 nucleotide sequence: TGTGCCAGCAGCTTAGAGAGGAACCCGAACACTGAAGCTTTCTTT. It specifies CASSLERNPNTEAFF. The entire variable domain, with the rest obtained from reference TRBV7-2 and TRBJ1-1, is as follows: GAGVSQSPSNKVTEKGKDVELRCDPISGHTALYWYRQSLGQGLEFLIYFQGNSAPDKSGLPSDRFSAERTGGSVSTLTIQRTQQEDSAVYLCASSLERNPNTEAFFGQGTRLTVV.

This chain links TRBV7-6 with TRBJ2-7, with 10 bases identical to TRBD1. J lost 3 bases, V lost 5 bases, and 19 bases had no gene match. The CDR3 is 19 amino acids. Germline lookup yields CDR1 SGHVS and CDR2 FNYEAQ. CDR3 protein: CASSHPTGGGSTALYEQYF. For the CDR3, the DNA is TGTGCCAGCAGCCACCCGACAGGGGGCGGATCTACAGCCCTCTACGAGCAGTACTTC. Full variable domain (outside the CDR3, taken from reference TRBV7-6 and TRBJ2-7): GAGVSQSPRYKVTKRGQDVALRCDPISGHVSLYWYRQALGQGPEFLTYFNYEAQQDKSGLPNDRFSAERPEGSISTLTIQRTEQRDSAMYRCASSHPTGGGSTALYEQYFGPGTRLTVT.

V gene TRBV11-2 combines with J gene TRBJ1-2, with unresolved D. Germline-derived CDR1 and CDR2 are SGHAT and FQNNGV. Between the trimmed V and J ends, which lost 6 bases and 2 bases, there was a span of 10 bases. CDR3 length: 13 residues. This CDR3 is CASRPVRNYGYTF. The CDR3 nucleotides are TGTGCCAGCAGACCCGTCAGGAACTATGGCTACACCTTC.

Remarks on this clone: One end of the junction fails to match germline, which may point to a read error. The rearrangement joins TRBV7-9 to TRBJ2-1, with D possibly TRBD2 on 6 matching bases. This CDR3 contains 14 residues. Germline V gene lookup returns CDR1 SEHNR and CDR2 FQNEAQ (reference sequence). The CDR3 DNA reads TGTTCCAGCAGCTTAGGAGGGTCCCTTGATGAGCAGTTCTTC. Protein product: CSSSLGGSLDEQFF.

This rearrangement joins TRBV30 to TRBJ1-3; the match to TRBD1 covers 7 bases. CDR1 is GTSNPN, CDR2 SVGIG, per germline (reference sequence). The CDR3 is 13 residues long. The trim removed 6 bases at V and 2 bases at J, leaving 4 bases unmatched. CDR3 sequence reads: CACQGTAGNTIYF. As DNA, the CDR3 is TGTGCCTGCCAAGGGACAGCTGGAAACACCATATATTTT.

This clone turned up a few times. The chain carries TRBV5-1 and TRBJ1-1; tentative D call: TRBD1 (5 bases). Germline CDR1 and CDR2: SGHRS and YFSETQ. V was clipped by 4 bases and J by 1 base, with 11 bases between them. The CDR3 sequence is 14 residues long. Here the CDR3 DNA reads TGCGCCAGCAGCGTACAGGTTCGGAACACTGAAGCTTTCTTT. Translation gives CASSVQVRNTEAFF.

The chain joins TRBV7-6 to TRBJ2-2; TRBD2 agrees at 10 bases. The CDR3 has 17 residues. J gave up 1 base and V 10 bases, and 12 bases lay outside the gene matches. CDR1 and CDR2 from the germline V gene are SGHVS and FNYEAQ. The DNA for the CDR3 is TGTGCCACCACACGGCTAGCGGGAGTCCGGAACACCGGGGAGCTGTTTTTT. It translates to CATTRLAGVRNTGELFF. The variable domain in full, with the rest retrieved from reference TRBV7-6 and TRBJ2-2, is GAGVSQSPRYKVTKRGQDVALRCDPISGHVSLYWYRQALGQGPEFLTYFNYEAQQDKSGLPNDRFSAERPEGSISTLTIQRTEQRDSAMYRCATTRLAGVRNTGELFFGEGSRLTVL.

The genes are TRBV5-1 and TRBJ2-1; 7 bases match TRBD1. The CDR3 totals 15 residues. Trimming removed 0 bases from V and 3 bases from J; junction bases left unmatched: 3. Germline V gene lookup returns CDR1 SGHRS and CDR2 YFSETQ. The CDR3 here is CASSLEGTVYNEQFF. The CDR3 bases are TGCGCCAGCAGCTTGGAAGGGACAGTCTACAATGAGCAGTTCTTC.

The chain has TRBV7-9 and TRBJ1-1; D not resolved. Trimming took off 5 bases at V and 5 bases at J, with 15 bases between the two ends. CDR3 length equals 14 residues. Germline V gene sequence: CDR1 SEHNR, CDR2 FQNEAQ (reference sequence). CDR3 sequence (DNA): TGTGCCAGCAGCATCTTCCGGGGTGGGACTGAAGCTTTCTTT. Translation: CASSIFRGGTEAFF.

The rearrangement uses TRBV29-1 and TRBJ2-3; D gene unclear. The germline CDR1 and CDR2 sequences are SQVTM and ANQGSEA. The CDR3 length is 13 residues. With 6 bases removed from V and 0 bases from J, the gap between germline ends came to 10 bases. The CDR3 protein is CSVIGSSTDTQYF. As DNA, the CDR3 is TGCAGCGTAATCGGGTCCAGCACAGATACGCAGTATTTT.

This chain links TRBV30 with TRBJ2-5, with TRBD2 identical over 9 bases. V lost 5 bases, J lost 7 bases, and 5 bases stayed unmatched. The CDR3 sequence is 12 residues long. Germline CDR1 and CDR2: GTSNPN and SVGIG (reference sequence). The chain's CDR3 is CAWGLAGRTQYF. The CDR3 region has the DNA TGTGCCTGGGGGCTAGCGGGAAGGACCCAGTACTTC.

J is TRBJ1-1 and V is TRBV10-1, with D possibly matching TRBD1 (6 bases). The ends were cut back, 4 bases at V and 6 bases at J, with 12 bases in the middle. In germline, CDR1 is WNHNN, CDR2 SYGVQD (reference sequence). CDR3 length equals 13 residues. This CDR3 reads CASSAQGWAEAFF. The CDR3 nucleotides are TGCGCCAGCAGTGCCCAGGGGTGGGCTGAAGCTTTCTTT.

For this clone: A read error may produce the germline difference seen at one junction end. The chain combines TRBV7-7 with TRBJ2-7; the D gene is possibly TRBD2 (6 bases). The CDR3 contains 14 residues. Germline CDR1 is SSHAT and CDR2 is FNYEAQ (reference sequence). Here the CDR3 reads CASSLGGGVDEQYF. DNA for the CDR3: TGTGCTAGCAGCTTAGGTGGCGGGGTCGACGAGCAGTACTTC.

V usage is TRBV27 and J usage is TRBJ2-2; 7 nucleotides line up with TRBD1. The CDR3 has 13 residues. Trimming cost V 9 bases and J 6 bases; bases outside gene matches: 7. CDR1 and CDR2 from the germline V gene are MNHEY and SMNVEV (reference sequence). The CDR3 region is CASQRQGPGELFF. Written as DNA, the CDR3 is TGTGCCAGTCAAAGACAGGGCCCCGGGGAGCTGTTTTTT.

CDR3 amino acids: CASSFSGNSQETQYF. As DNA, the CDR3 is TGCGCCAGCAGCTTTTCCGGCAACAGCCAAGAGACCCAGTACTTC. The genes are TRBV5-1 and TRBJ2-5, with no clear D. Germline V gives CDR1 SGHRS, CDR2 YFSETQ. V was clipped by 2 bases and J by 1 base, with 12 bases between them. This CDR3 has 15 amino acids.

The chain is built from TRBV29-1 and TRBJ2-1; 9 positions agree with TRBD1. J gave up 5 bases and V 6 bases, and 8 bases lay outside the gene matches. CDR1 SQVTM and CDR2 ANQGSEA come from the germline V gene. CDR3 size: 14 residues. The CDR3 protein is CSVRRGQGDNEQFF. Written as DNA, the CDR3 is TGCAGCGTCAGAAGGGGACAGGGCGACAATGAGCAGTTCTTC.

Here the CDR3 DNA reads TGTGCCAGCTCACCACCTAACGGGGAATCTAATGAGCAGTTCTTC. Its translation is CASSPPNGESNEQFF. This chain uses TRBV18 with TRBJ2-1; the D gene is possibly TRBD2 (5 bases). Trimming took 0 bases from V and 7 from J, leaving 13 bases between them. The CDR3 consists of 15 residues. CDR1 is KGHSH, CDR2 LQKENI, per germline.